Here is one TCR beta chain with its context. Germline V gene data show CDR1 as SNHLY and CDR2 as FYNNEI. The CDR3 consists of 13 residues. The V end lost 6 bases, the J end lost 0 bases, and 8 bases lay between the germline ends. Authors' analysis steps: Amplification of reference gene primers was used by the study to estimate nucleated cell counts. TCRdb keeps only in-frame clones here, not all; method: immunoSEQ multiplex PCR. Clone size and the V and J calls come from that table; the DNA yielded D and trimming. The data contain about 120,000 clones, about 78% of them singletons. These data originate in a study of blood T cell repertoires in COVID-19. Study background: The United States, Italy and Spain supplied acute and convalescent COVID-19 samples. Sample material is recorded as cDNA or gDNA derived from T cells, B-cell-depleted T cells, or PBMCs.

This TCR derives from a man in his 70s with acute or convalescent COVID-19. The gene calls are TRBV2 and TRBJ1-2; D ambiguous. Sequencing input: peripheral blood. For the CDR3, the DNA is TGTGCCAGCAGCGGGAGTTCTAACTATGGCTACACCTTC. It translates to CASSGSSNYGYTF.